This TCR beta chain derives from a study of cytomegalovirus exposure and HLA in healthy donors. Findings and caveats of the study: Roughly even sequencing depth across donors was the assumption behind the presence/absence analyses. Confirmation was obtained in vitro that a few CMV-associated chains are specific for CMV antigens.

A note on this clone: Its antigen is not identified.

Germline CDR1 and CDR2: GTSNPN and SVGIG (reference sequence). V was pared by 7 bases and J by 2 bases, with 7 bases of the junction left unmatched. This CDR3 contains 14 residues. In nominal health when sampled, donors likely had unrecorded immune exposures nonetheless. PCR was performed using 60 Vbeta and 13 Jbeta primers. The protocol was immunoSEQ multiplex PCR, while the TCRdb copy is restricted to in-frame clones and leaves out a portion. The table records 150,000 to 200,000 clones, over 70% of them present only once. The sequencing sample was made of PBMCs. This TCR was recovered from a female donor in good health and CMV-seronegative. The chain couples TRBV30 to TRBJ1-4, with TRBD1 matching 7 bases. The CDR3 nucleotides are TGTGCCTCAACCGGGACAGTTACTAATGAAAAACTGTTTTTT. Amino acid sequence: CASTGTVTNEKLFF.